This T cell receptor (beta chain) was recorded in a study of blood T cell repertoires in COVID-19. Turning to the study itself: The study drew acute and convalescent COVID-19 samples from the United States, Italy and Spain. In each case, the material was cDNA or gDNA derived from T cells, B-cell-depleted T cells, or PBMCs.

Libraries were prepared by immunoSEQ multiplex PCR; TCRdb keeps only in-frame clonotypes and omits some of them. Seen here are roughly 150,000 clones, around four fifths observed once, and the top ten hold around a fifth. From germline, CDR1 is MNHEY and CDR2 SVGAGI. The length of the CDR3 is 15 residues. The V segment lost 4 bases and the J segment 5 bases; nucleotides outside the gene matches: 9. This sequence was found in a woman aged 70 to 79 who had recovered from COVID-19. The chain joins TRBV6-5 to TRBJ2-5; 8 nucleotides match TRBD2. The sample consisted of peripheral blood. In DNA form, the CDR3 reads TGTGCCAGCAGTTGGCCGGGACTAGGTCAGGAGACCCAGTACTTC. Residues: CASSWPGLGQETQYF.